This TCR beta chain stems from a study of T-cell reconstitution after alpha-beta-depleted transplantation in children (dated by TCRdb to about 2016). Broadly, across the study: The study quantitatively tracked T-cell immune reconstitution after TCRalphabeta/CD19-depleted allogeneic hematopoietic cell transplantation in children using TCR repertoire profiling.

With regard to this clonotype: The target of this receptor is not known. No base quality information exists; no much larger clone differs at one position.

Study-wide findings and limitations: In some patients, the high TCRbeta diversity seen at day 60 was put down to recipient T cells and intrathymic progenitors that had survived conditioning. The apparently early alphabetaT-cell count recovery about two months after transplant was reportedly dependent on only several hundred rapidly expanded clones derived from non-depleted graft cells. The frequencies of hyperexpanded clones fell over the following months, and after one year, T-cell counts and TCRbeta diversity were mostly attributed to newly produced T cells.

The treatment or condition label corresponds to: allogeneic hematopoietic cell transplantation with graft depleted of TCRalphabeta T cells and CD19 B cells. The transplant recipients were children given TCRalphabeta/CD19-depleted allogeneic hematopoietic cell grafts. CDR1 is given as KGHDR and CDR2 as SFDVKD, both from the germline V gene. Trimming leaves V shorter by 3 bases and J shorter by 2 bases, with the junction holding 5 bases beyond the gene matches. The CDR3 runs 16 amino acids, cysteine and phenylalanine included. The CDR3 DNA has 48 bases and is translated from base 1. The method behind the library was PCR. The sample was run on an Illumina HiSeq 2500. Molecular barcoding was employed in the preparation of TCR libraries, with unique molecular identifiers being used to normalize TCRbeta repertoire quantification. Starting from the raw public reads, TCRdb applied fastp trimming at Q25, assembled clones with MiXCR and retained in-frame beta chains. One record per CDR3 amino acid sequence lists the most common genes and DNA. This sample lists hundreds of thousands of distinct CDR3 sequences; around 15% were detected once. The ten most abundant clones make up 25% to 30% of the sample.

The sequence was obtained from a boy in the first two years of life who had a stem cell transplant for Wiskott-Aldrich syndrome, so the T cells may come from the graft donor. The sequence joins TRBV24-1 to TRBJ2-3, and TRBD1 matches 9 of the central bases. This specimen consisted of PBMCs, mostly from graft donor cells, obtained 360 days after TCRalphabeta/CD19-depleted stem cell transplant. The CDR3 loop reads CATSDRQGVATDTQYF. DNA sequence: TGTGCCACCAGTGATAGACAGGGGGTGGCCACAGATACGCAGTATTTT.